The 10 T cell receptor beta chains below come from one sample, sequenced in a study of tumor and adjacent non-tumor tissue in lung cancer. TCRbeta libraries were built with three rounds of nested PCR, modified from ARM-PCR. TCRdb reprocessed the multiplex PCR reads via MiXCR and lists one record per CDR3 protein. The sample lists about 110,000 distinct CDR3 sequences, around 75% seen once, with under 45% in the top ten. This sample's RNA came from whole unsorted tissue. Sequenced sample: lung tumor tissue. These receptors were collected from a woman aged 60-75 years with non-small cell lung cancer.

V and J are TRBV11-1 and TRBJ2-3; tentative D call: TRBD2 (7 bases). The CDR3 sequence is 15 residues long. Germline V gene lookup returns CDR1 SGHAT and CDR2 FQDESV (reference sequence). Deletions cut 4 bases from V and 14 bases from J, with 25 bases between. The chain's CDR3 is CASSSTGGPPDTWYF. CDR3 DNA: TGTGCCAGCAGCTCGACGGGGGGCCCCCCAGATACGTGGTATTTT. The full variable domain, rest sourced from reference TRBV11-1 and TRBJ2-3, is EAEVAQSPRYKITEKSQAVAFWCDPISGHATLYWYRQILGQGPELLVQFQDESVVDDSQLPKDRFSAERLKGVDSTLKIQPAELGDSAMYLCASSSTGGPPDTWYFGPGTRLTVL.

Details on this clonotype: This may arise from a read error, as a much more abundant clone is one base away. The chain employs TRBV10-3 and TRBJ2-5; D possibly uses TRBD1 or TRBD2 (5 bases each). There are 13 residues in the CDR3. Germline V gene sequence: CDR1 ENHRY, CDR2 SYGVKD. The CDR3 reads CVSGTGTQETQYF. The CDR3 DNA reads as TGTGTCAGCGGAACGGGGACCCAAGAGACCCAGTACTTC.

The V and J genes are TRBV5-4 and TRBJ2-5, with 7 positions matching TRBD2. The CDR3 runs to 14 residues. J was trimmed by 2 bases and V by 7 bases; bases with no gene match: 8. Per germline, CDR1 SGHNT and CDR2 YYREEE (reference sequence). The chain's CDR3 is CASDLNGRQETQYF. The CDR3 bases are TGTGCCAGCGACTTGAACGGGAGGCAAGAGACCCAGTACTTC.

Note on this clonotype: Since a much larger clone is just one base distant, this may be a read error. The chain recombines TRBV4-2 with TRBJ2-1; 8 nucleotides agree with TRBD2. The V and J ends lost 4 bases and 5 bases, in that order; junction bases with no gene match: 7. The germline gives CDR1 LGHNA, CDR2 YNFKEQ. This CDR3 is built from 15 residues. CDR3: CASSLTNGGDNEQFF. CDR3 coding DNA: TGTGCCAGCAGCCTGACTAACGGGGGGGACAATGAGCAGTTCTTC.

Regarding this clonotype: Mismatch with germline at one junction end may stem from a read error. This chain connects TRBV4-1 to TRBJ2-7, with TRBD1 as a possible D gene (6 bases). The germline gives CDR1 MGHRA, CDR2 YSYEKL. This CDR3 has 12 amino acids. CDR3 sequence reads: CASTQVTGKQYF. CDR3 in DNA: TGCGCCAGCACCCAAGTTACAGGGAAACAGTACTTC.

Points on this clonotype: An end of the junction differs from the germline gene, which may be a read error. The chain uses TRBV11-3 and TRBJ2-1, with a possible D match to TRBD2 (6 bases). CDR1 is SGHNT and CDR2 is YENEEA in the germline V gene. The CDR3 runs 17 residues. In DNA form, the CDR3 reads TGTGTCAGCAGCTTAGAGTTGACTAACGGGAGCCGCAATGGGCAGTTCTTC. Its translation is CVSSLELTNGSRNGQFF.

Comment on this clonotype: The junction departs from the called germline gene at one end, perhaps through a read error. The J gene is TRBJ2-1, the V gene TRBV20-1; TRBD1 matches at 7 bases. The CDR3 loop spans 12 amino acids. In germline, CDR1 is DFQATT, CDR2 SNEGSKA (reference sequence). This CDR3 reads CGVRGSWDEQLF. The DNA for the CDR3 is TGCGGTGTCAGGGGGAGTTGGGATGAGCAGCTCTTC.

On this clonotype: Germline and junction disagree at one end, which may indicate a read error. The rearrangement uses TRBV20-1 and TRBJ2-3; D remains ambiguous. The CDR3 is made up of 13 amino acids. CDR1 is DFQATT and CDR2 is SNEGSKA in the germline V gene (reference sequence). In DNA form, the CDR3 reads TGCAGCCTCGGAGACTCCCGCACACATACGCTGTATTTT. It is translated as CSLGDSRTHTLYF.

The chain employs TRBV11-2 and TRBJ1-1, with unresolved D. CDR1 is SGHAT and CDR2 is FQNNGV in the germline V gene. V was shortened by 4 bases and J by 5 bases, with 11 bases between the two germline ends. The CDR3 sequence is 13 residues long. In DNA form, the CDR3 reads TGTGCCAGCAGCTCGACGCGGAGTACTGAAGCTTTCTTT. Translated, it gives CASSSTRSTEAFF.

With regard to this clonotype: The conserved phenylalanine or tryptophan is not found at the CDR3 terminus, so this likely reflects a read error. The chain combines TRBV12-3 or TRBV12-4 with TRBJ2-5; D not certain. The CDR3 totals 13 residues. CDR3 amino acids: CASSLGLKESQYY. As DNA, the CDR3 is TGTGCCAGCAGTTTAGGACTCAAAGAGTCCCAGTACTAC.